Listed below are T cell receptor beta chains from one sample, sequenced in a study of response to subunit inactivated influenza vaccine. TCRdb processed the RT-PCR reads anew with MiXCR; each CDR3 protein has one entry. The data show a few hundred thousand distinct CDR3 sequences, with about 14% seen just once and around 10% held by the top ten. The specimen comprised PBMCs from blood, sampled 12 days after vaccination. The receptors come from a man aged 45-65 years who received an inactivated influenza vaccine. Both conserved end residues are part of each CDR3. Fields, in order: J gene, V gene, CDR3 protein.

J gene: TRBJ1-2; V gene: TRBV5-4; CDR3 protein: CASSHDTANYGYTF
J gene: TRBJ1-2; V gene: TRBV14; CDR3 protein: CASSQDSRAYGYTF
J gene: TRBJ1-3; V gene: TRBV4-2; CDR3 protein: CASSQDPGQRNTIYF
J gene: TRBJ2-4; V gene: TRBV27; CDR3 protein: CASSFTYRDLAKNIQYF
J gene: TRBJ2-7; V gene: TRBV13; CDR3 protein: CASSFGGTEQYF
J gene: TRBJ2-7; V gene: TRBV20-1; CDR3 protein: CSALTGTGLGEQYF
J gene: TRBJ2-7; V gene: TRBV10-3; CDR3 protein: CAISAAGGKGEQYF
J gene: TRBJ1-1; V gene: TRBV3-1; CDR3 protein: CASSQVTENTEAFF
J gene: TRBJ1-2; V gene: TRBV5-1; CDR3 protein: CASRYRGENYGYTF
J gene: TRBJ2-1; V gene: TRBV7-8; CDR3 protein: CASSLASLAGSSYNEQFF
J gene: TRBJ2-1; V gene: TRBV20-1; CDR3 protein: CSAQISGYEQFF
J gene: TRBJ1-1; V gene: TRBV7-9; CDR3 protein: CASSSQGNTEAFF
J gene: TRBJ2-1; V gene: TRBV29-1; CDR3 protein: CSVLQGKQFF
J gene: TRBJ2-7; V gene: TRBV10-3; CDR3 protein: CAISGFQTYEQYF
J gene: TRBJ2-5; V gene: TRBV18; CDR3 protein: CASSPQEMQETQYF
J gene: TRBJ1-2; V gene: TRBV12-3/TRBV12-4; CDR3 protein: CASSFRQEEYYGYTF
J gene: TRBJ1-5; V gene: TRBV28; CDR3 protein: CASSLGSAWGMSNQPQHF
J gene: TRBJ1-1; V gene: TRBV29-1; CDR3 protein: CSVEEGAKGTEAFF
J gene: TRBJ2-1; V gene: TRBV7-2; CDR3 protein: CASSLVPSDEQFF
J gene: TRBJ2-5; V gene: TRBV14; CDR3 protein: CASSRALAEETQYF
J gene: TRBJ2-1; V gene: TRBV9; CDR3 protein: CASSPRTGYNEQFF
J gene: TRBJ2-3; V gene: TRBV6-5; CDR3 protein: CASSYRGLADTDTQYF
J gene: TRBJ2-7; V gene: TRBV14; CDR3 protein: CASSQGSSGSYHEQYF
J gene: TRBJ2-7; V gene: TRBV10-2; CDR3 protein: CASRRGSGTYEQYF
J gene: TRBJ1-1; V gene: TRBV6-1; CDR3 protein: CASRERAGKRNTEAFF
J gene: TRBJ2-5; V gene: TRBV2; CDR3 protein: CASRRGSETQYF
J gene: TRBJ2-5; V gene: TRBV11-1; CDR3 protein: CASSLDFSWGREAQETQYF
J gene: TRBJ1-5; V gene: TRBV20-1; CDR3 protein: CSARDPRWDGDQPQHF
J gene: TRBJ2-1; V gene: TRBV9; CDR3 protein: CASSVGTRSYNEQFF
J gene: TRBJ1-2; V gene: TRBV7-9; CDR3 protein: CASRDTGTGEYGYTF
J gene: TRBJ2-5; V gene: TRBV25-1; CDR3 protein: CASSRQGSRMETQYF
J gene: TRBJ2-3; V gene: TRBV11-2; CDR3 protein: CASSPQLRDTQYF
J gene: TRBJ2-1; V gene: TRBV20-1; CDR3 protein: CSARSPSINEQFF
J gene: TRBJ1-2; V gene: TRBV12-3/TRBV12-4; CDR3 protein: CASSLALEYGYTF
J gene: TRBJ2-3; V gene: TRBV7-7; CDR3 protein: CASSLTSGSADTQYF
J gene: TRBJ2-5; V gene: TRBV4-3; CDR3 protein: CASSQDLGGQETQYF
J gene: TRBJ1-1; V gene: TRBV15; CDR3 protein: CATSKWGTEAFF
J gene: TRBJ2-6; V gene: TRBV20-1; CDR3 protein: CSARDFGTGANVLTF
J gene: TRBJ2-7; V gene: TRBV13; CDR3 protein: CASSEERGLAGVGYEQYF
J gene: TRBJ1-5; V gene: TRBV5-6; CDR3 protein: CASSRQGNKPQHF
J gene: TRBJ2-7; V gene: TRBV28; CDR3 protein: CASTLAWRLAGEEQYF
J gene: TRBJ2-5; V gene: TRBV6-5; CDR3 protein: CASSYPKGTGQETQYF
J gene: TRBJ1-1; V gene: TRBV5-1; CDR3 protein: CASSLDNGPTEAFF
J gene: TRBJ1-5; V gene: TRBV6-2/TRBV6-3; CDR3 protein: CASSYWPHRTDQPQHF
J gene: TRBJ2-1; V gene: TRBV5-1; CDR3 protein: CASSLEGGPSYNEQFF
J gene: TRBJ2-5; V gene: TRBV30; CDR3 protein: CAWGTGQETQYF
J gene: TRBJ2-1; V gene: TRBV7-2; CDR3 protein: CASSLDGRGGLGEQFF
J gene: TRBJ2-1; V gene: TRBV20-1; CDR3 protein: CSARKNSADEQFF
J gene: TRBJ1-1; V gene: TRBV20-1; CDR3 protein: CSATYRDRF
J gene: TRBJ2-1; V gene: TRBV9; CDR3 protein: CASSVGASGYNEQFF
J gene: TRBJ2-3; V gene: TRBV7-8; CDR3 protein: CASSKNWDTQYF
J gene: TRBJ1-5; V gene: TRBV2; CDR3 protein: CASSIRDKIQPQHF
J gene: TRBJ2-7; V gene: TRBV3-1; CDR3 protein: CASSQEATSGSYEQYF
J gene: TRBJ2-5; V gene: TRBV12-3/TRBV12-4; CDR3 protein: CASSLLAFETQYF
J gene: TRBJ2-5; V gene: TRBV5-1; CDR3 protein: CASSLGVEYQETQYF